This T cell receptor (beta chain) was sequenced in a study of siplizumab effects on memory and regulatory T cells. General observations from the study: Unstimulated naive T cells seemed to show more diversity than memory cells did, and they also seemed to be among the major contributors to the alloresponse.

TCRdb's copy holds only in-frame clones and misses some; the assay was immunoSEQ multiplex PCR. The top ten hold about 5.9% of the sample, which has 8,000 or so clones, less than 45% seen once. The mixed lymphocyte reaction cells underwent coculture at 37°C for five to six days. Stimulators were PBMCs that bore Violet Dye, mixed 1:1 with responder PBMCs labelled with CFSE. This clone has more than one count but fewer than ten. Its antigen is unknown. The CDR3 covers 13 residues. V was trimmed by 3 bases and J by 3 bases, leaving 7 bases between them. CDR1 LNHNV and CDR2 YYDKDF come from the germline V gene (reference sequence).

The chain is built from TRBV15 and TRBJ2-3; D gene ambiguous. The sequenced material came from CFSE-low (dividing) CD8+ T cells sorted from an allogeneic mixed lymphocyte reaction. This sequence originates from a human donor in good health; the cells came from an allogeneic mixed lymphocyte reaction. CDR3 amino acids: CATSRSSTDTQYF. CDR3 sequence (DNA): TGTGCCACCAGCAGGAGTAGTACAGATACGCAGTATTTT.